One and the same sample provided the 23 T cell receptor beta chains below, sequenced in a study of blood T cell repertoires in COVID-19. Sequenced by immunoSEQ multiplex PCR; TCRdb stores in-frame clones only, minus some. The sample records about 76,000 clones, about nine tenths being singletons. The sequencing input was peripheral blood. The receptors shown here come from a man in his fifties or sixties with acute or convalescent COVID-19.

This clone showed up just once. This rearrangement joins TRBV7-2 to TRBJ1-2; 12 bases agree with TRBD1. Per germline, CDR1 SGHTA and CDR2 FQGNSA. V shed 1 base, J shed 7 bases, and the junction held 7 bases outside the gene matches. The CDR3 consists of 16 residues. For the CDR3, the DNA is TGTGCCAGCAGCTTAGGGGGGACAGGGGGCCGATCTGGCTACACCTTC. Protein: CASSLGGTGGRSGYTF.

V is TRBV18 and J is TRBJ1-1; D not resolved. This CDR3 contains 13 residues. Between the trimmed V and J ends, which lost 3 bases and 1 base, there was a span of 6 bases. Looked up from germline, CDR1 is KGHSH and CDR2 is LQKENI. CDR3 region: CASSPTQNTEAFF. CDR3 DNA sequence: TGTGCCAGCTCACCTACACAGAACACTGAAGCTTTCTTT.

The count of this clone is one. The CDR3 nucleotides read TGCGCCAGCAGCCATTACGGACTAGGGGAGGCCTACGAGCAGTACTTC. Residues: CASSHYGLGEAYEQYF. This chain uses TRBV4-1 with TRBJ2-7; the match to TRBD2 covers 7 bases. CDR1 is MGHRA, CDR2 YSYEKL, per germline. The CDR3 has 16 amino acids. V lost 3 bases, J lost 2 bases, and 10 bases stayed unmatched.

The V and J genes are TRBV28 and TRBJ1-2; TRBD1 might be the D (5 bases). Germline V lookup: CDR1 MDHEN, CDR2 SYDVKM. Between the trimmed V and J ends, which lost 1 base and 4 bases, there was a span of 10 bases. This CDR3 spans 14 amino acids. CDR3 coding DNA: TGTGCCAGCAGTTTATCAGGGATGGGCTATGGCTACACCTTC. Protein: CASSLSGMGYGYTF.

This chain joins TRBV7-9 and TRBJ1-1; D gene uncertain. The CDR3 spans 13 residues. Germline loops: CDR1 SEHNR, CDR2 FQNEAQ (reference sequence). Trimming took 5 bases from V and 8 from J, leaving 15 bases between them. CDR3 DNA: TGTGCCAGCAGCCTAGGGCCGGGAAACGAAGCTTTCTTT. As protein: CASSLGPGNEAFF.

In this sample, this clone turned up once. This CDR3 is also generated by other DNA sequences in the sample. The chain has TRBV5-1 and TRBJ2-5; no definite D call. Germline CDR1 is SGHRS and CDR2 is YFSETQ. The CDR3 contains 13 residues. The germline V and J ends were trimmed by 0 bases and 3 bases, with 6 bases remaining between them. The CDR3 sequence: CASSLAREETQYF. In DNA, the CDR3 is TGCGCCAGCAGCTTGGCTCGGGAAGAGACCCAGTACTTC.

This chain connects TRBV6-5 to TRBJ1-2; weak D call: TRBD1 (5 bases). Trimming removed 5 bases at V and 7 bases at J, with 11 bases between. The CDR3 runs 12 residues. The germline V gene encodes CDR1 MNHEY and CDR2 SVGAGI. CDR3 sequence: CASSTGGFGYTF. In DNA form, the CDR3 reads TGTGCCAGCAGTACCGGGGGGTTTGGCTACACCTTC.

This chain links TRBV4-2 with TRBJ1-1, with 7 bases lining up with TRBD1. Per germline, CDR1 LGHNA and CDR2 YNFKEQ. V was clipped by 1 base and J by 1 base; unmatched bases: 0. The CDR3 totals 14 residues. CDR3 sequence reads: CASSQAGGNTEAFF. The DNA of the CDR3 is TGTGCCAGCAGCCAAGCAGGGGGGAACACTGAAGCTTTCTTT.

The genes are TRBV7-9 and TRBJ1-2, with D tentatively TRBD1 (5 bases). The CDR3 has 15 amino acids. V was trimmed by 4 bases and J by 4 bases, leaving 16 bases between them. The germline V gene encodes CDR1 SEHNR and CDR2 FQNEAQ (reference sequence). CDR3 protein: CASSSDTRGGYGYTF. The CDR3 DNA sequence: TGTGCCAGCAGCTCCGACACACGGGGGGGCTATGGCTACACCTTC.

CDR3 coding DNA: TGTGCCAGTGCGATAGCGGGAGTAGAGACCCAGTACTTC. Its translation: CASAIAGVETQYF. J is TRBJ2-5 and V is TRBV19; 9 bases map to TRBD2. The CDR3 extends over 13 amino acids. Germline lookup yields CDR1 LNHDA and CDR2 SQIVND (reference sequence). V was clipped by 8 bases and J by 4 bases; unmatched bases: 5.

The chain employs TRBV16 and TRBJ1-1; the match to TRBD1 covers 8 bases. Looked up from germline, CDR1 is KGHSY and CDR2 is FQNENV. Unmatched junction bases numbered 7, after V lost 6 bases and J lost 7 bases. The CDR3 covers 13 residues. The CDR3 protein is CASSLLGQGEAFF. CDR3 nucleotide sequence: TGTGCCAGCAGTCTTCTCGGACAGGGTGAAGCTTTCTTT.

The CDR3 nucleotides are TGCGCCAGCAGCCAAGATACGCAGGGGAACTATGGCTACACCTTC. Translated: CASSQDTQGNYGYTF. This rearrangement joins TRBV4-3 to TRBJ1-2; D may be TRBD1 (6 bases). Per the germline V gene, CDR1 is LGHNA and CDR2 is YSLEER. V was clipped by 0 bases and J by 2 bases, with 10 bases between them. The CDR3 spans 15 residues.

The chain couples TRBV21-1 to TRBJ2-1; the table's D call, TRBD2, has no DNA check behind it. TRBV21-1 is flagged as a pseudogene. The CDR3 length is 14 residues. The CDR3 loop is CASRGDCGGNEQFF. The CDR3 DNA follows: TGTGCCAGCCGAGGAGATTGCGGGGGCAATGAGCAGTTCTTC.

The chain has TRBV28 and TRBJ1-4, with D possibly matching TRBD1 (6 bases). Germline CDR1 MDHEN, CDR2 SYDVKM. CDR3 length: 13 residues. V was shortened by 9 bases and J by 2 bases, with 10 bases between the two germline ends. The CDR3 coding sequence is TGTGCCAGTTACACAGGGACTAATGAAAAACTGTTTTTT. As protein: CASYTGTNEKLFF.

The chain is built from TRBV4-2 and TRBJ1-2; 7 nucleotides agree with TRBD1. Unmatched junction bases numbered 6, after V lost 0 bases and J lost 2 bases. The CDR3 contains 16 residues. CDR1 LGHNA and CDR2 YNFKEQ come from the germline V gene. The CDR3 is CASSQERRGPNYGYTF. The CDR3 DNA follows: TGTGCCAGCAGCCAAGAGCGGAGGGGGCCGAACTATGGCTACACCTTC.

This chain joins TRBV3-1 (or the pseudogene TRBV3-2) and TRBJ1-1; D is possibly TRBD1 (5 bases). Germline assignment: CDR1 LGHDT and CDR2 YNNKEL (reference sequence). The CDR3 has 16 amino acids. Trimming removed 0 bases from V and 9 bases from J, with 20 bases in between. CDR3 region: CASSQDPHQGRLQAFF. The CDR3 nucleotides read TGTGCCAGCAGCCAAGATCCCCACCAGGGAAGATTACAAGCTTTCTTT.

Turning to this clone: Other DNA sequences in this sample translate to the same CDR3. The rearrangement joins TRBV6-5 to TRBJ1-2, with 10 bases that match TRBD1. CDR3 size: 14 residues. With 6 bases clipped from V and 11 bases from J, the junction kept 12 bases outside the gene matches. CDR1 and CDR2 (germline): MNHEY, SVGAGI. CDR3 sequence: CASSDPGQGLRYTF. The CDR3 region has the DNA TGTGCCAGCAGCGACCCGGGACAGGGGTTGCGATACACCTTC.

The chain joins TRBV28 to TRBJ1-1, with 7 positions matching TRBD1. Germline V lookup: CDR1 MDHEN, CDR2 SYDVKM. The CDR3 sequence is 16 residues long. V lost 2 bases and J lost 1; bases outside the gene matches: 7. CDR3 in amino acids: CASSLRSNRGNTEAFF. As DNA, the CDR3 is TGTGCCAGCAGTTTAAGATCGAACAGGGGGAACACTGAAGCTTTCTTT.

The genes are TRBV7-3 and TRBJ1-1; perhaps TRBD1 as D (5 bases). The CDR3 is 13 amino acids. Germline CDR1 is SGHTA and CDR2 is FQGTGA. Trimming removed 3 bases from V and 6 bases from J, with 11 bases in between. Here the CDR3 reads CASSFRGRAEAFF. The CDR3 DNA reads TGTGCCAGCAGCTTTAGGGGAAGGGCTGAAGCTTTCTTT.

The chain employs TRBV3-1 (or the pseudogene TRBV3-2) and TRBJ1-2; D is perhaps TRBD1 (5 bases). V gave up 3 bases and J gave up 2 bases, with 16 bases separating them. The CDR3 covers 16 residues. Germline V lookup: CDR1 LGHDT, CDR2 YNNKEL (reference sequence). The CDR3 DNA sequence: TGTGCCAGCAGCCATTATGACAGATCCCAAAACTATGGCTACACCTTC. Its protein is CASSHYDRSQNYGYTF.

The chain is built from TRBV10-3 and TRBJ1-6; TRBD1 is a possible D gene (5 bases). Trimming cost V 8 bases and J 7 bases, with 12 bases left between them. The CDR3 length is 13 residues. Germline CDR1 reads ENHRY; CDR2 reads SYGVKD. The CDR3 reads CAIQRQTNSPLHF. For the CDR3, the DNA is TGTGCCATCCAACGACAGACGAATTCACCCCTCCACTTT.

The gene calls are TRBV11-2 and TRBJ1-6; tentative D call: TRBD1 (6 bases). Germline lookup yields CDR1 SGHAT and CDR2 FQNNGV. The V end lost 6 bases, the J end lost 1 base, and 13 bases lay between the germline ends. This CDR3 is built from 16 residues. The CDR3 region has the DNA TGTGCCAGCAGACGAATACAGGGTTCCTATAATTCACCCCTCCACTTT. Translation gives CASRRIQGSYNSPLHF.

The chain employs TRBV24-1 and TRBJ2-4, with TRBD1 identical over 8 bases. Unmatched junction bases numbered 7, after V lost 4 bases and J lost 9 bases. The CDR3 has 14 residues. Germline loops: CDR1 KGHDR, CDR2 SFDVKD. This chain's CDR3 is CATSDTYRGSIQYF. CDR3 bases: TGTGCCACCAGTGACACTTACAGGGGGAGCATTCAGTACTTC.